These 11 T cell receptor beta chains share one sample of origin, sequenced in a study of beta chain features in type 1 diabetes. cDNA synthesis used the whole RNA isolate, giving expressed TCRB sequences. The repertoire was sequenced with immunoSEQ multiplex PCR; TCRdb's copy has only in-frame clones and lacks some. The sample has 400,000 to 550,000 clones, more than 9.5% seen once. The sequenced sample consisted of naive CD4+ T cells from blood. These receptors were obtained from a woman in her late teens or twenties in good health.

The genes are TRBV4-3 and TRBJ2-7, with D uncertain. Germline assignment: CDR1 LGHNA and CDR2 YSLEER. V shed 1 base and J shed 0 bases, with 13 bases lying between them. The CDR3 extends over 16 amino acids. CDR3 sequence: CASSQVLTSSSYEQYF. CDR3 nucleotide sequence: TGCGCCAGCAGCCAAGTCCTGACCAGCTCCTCCTACGAGCAGTACTTC.

The V call is TRBV27, the J call TRBJ1-2; D remains ambiguous. This CDR3 has 12 residues. Germline lookup yields CDR1 MNHEY and CDR2 SMNVEV (reference sequence). The germline V and J ends were trimmed by 5 bases and 1 base, with 5 bases remaining between them. The CDR3 loop reads CASSTNNYGYTF. The CDR3 nucleotides read TGTGCCAGCAGTACCAATAACTATGGCTACACCTTC.

The chain couples TRBV2 to TRBJ2-7, with D possibly being TRBD1 (5 bases). Germline V gene sequence: CDR1 SNHLY, CDR2 FYNNEI. The CDR3 runs 14 residues. V was trimmed by 2 bases and J by 5 bases, leaving 13 bases between them. The CDR3 spells CASSESPQGNEQYV. The CDR3, as DNA: TGTGCCAGCAGTGAAAGCCCCCAGGGTAACGAGCAGTACGTC.

This clone was recorded a few times. The chain employs TRBV5-1 and TRBJ2-5; D may be TRBD2 (6 bases). From germline, CDR1 is SGHRS and CDR2 YFSETQ. V was shortened by 4 bases and J by 1 base, with 14 bases between the two germline ends. CDR3 length equals 15 residues. The CDR3 sequence is CASSQLTSPQETQYF. The DNA of the CDR3 is TGCGCCAGCAGCCAACTGACTAGTCCCCAAGAGACCCAGTACTTC.

The table lists this clone with a few counts. The V call is TRBV29-1, the J call TRBJ1-1; 8 nucleotides line up with TRBD1. The germline V gene encodes CDR1 SQVTM and CDR2 ANQGSEA. The ends lost 1 base at V and 1 base at J; junction bases unmatched: 11. The CDR3 is 17 residues long. The CDR3 DNA reads as TGCAGCGTTGAAGTCTGGGGCAGGGGGCTAACGAACACTGAAGCTTTCTTT. Its translation is CSVEVWGRGLTNTEAFF.

This clone has only a few counts. The V and J genes are TRBV29-1 and TRBJ1-1, with TRBD1 as a possible D gene (5 bases). Germline loops: CDR1 SQVTM, CDR2 ANQGSEA. The CDR3 runs 13 residues. V was trimmed by 7 bases and J by 1 base, leaving 13 bases between them. CDR3 DNA sequence: TGCAGCGCCCTGGTGGGGGGGAACACTGAAGCTTTCTTT. Its protein product is CSALVGGNTEAFF.

This chain links TRBV7-9 with TRBJ2-7; 8 positions agree with TRBD1. The CDR3 extends over 14 amino acids. From germline, CDR1 is SEHNR and CDR2 FQNEAQ (reference sequence). J was trimmed by 1 base and V by 7 bases; bases with no gene match: 6. Here the CDR3 DNA reads TGTGCCAGCACCGCAGGGGGCTGGTCCTACGAGCAGTACTTC. It yields the protein CASTAGGWSYEQYF.

This clone appeared once. V is TRBV11-3 and J is TRBJ2-7, with no clear D. Germline V gene sequence: CDR1 SGHNT, CDR2 YENEEA. The CDR3 spans 15 residues. Deletions cut 5 bases from V and 3 bases from J, with 17 bases between. As DNA, the CDR3 is TGTGCCAGCAGCCCCATGGCAGCCTCCATCTACGAGCAGTACTTC. Protein sequence: CASSPMAASIYEQYF.

This clone has only a few counts. V usage is TRBV6-5 and J usage is TRBJ2-1; 7 nucleotides agree with TRBD2. V shed 6 bases and J 3 bases; nucleotides not matched to a gene: 8. CDR1 and CDR2 from the germline V gene are MNHEY and SVGAGI. CDR3 size: 15 residues. The CDR3 DNA reads as TGTGCCAGCAGCCTAACCGGGGAGGGCTACAATGAGCAGTTCTTC. This codes for CASSLTGEGYNEQFF.

This clone was seen more than once but under ten times. The CDR3 loop is CASSLAALGDGEQFF. CDR3 coding DNA: TGTGCCAGCAGCTTAGCGGCCCTCGGGGATGGTGAGCAGTTCTTC. V gene TRBV7-2 combines with J gene TRBJ2-1, with a weak D call TRBD2 (5 bases). V lost 0 bases to trimming and J lost 9 bases, with 15 bases between them. The CDR3 has 15 residues. Germline-derived CDR1 and CDR2 are SGHTA and FQGNSA.

The chain carries TRBV18 and TRBJ2-5; 11 nucleotides match TRBD2. With V trimmed by 8 bases and J by 2 bases, 7 bases remained unmatched. The CDR3 spans 15 residues. Per the germline V gene, CDR1 is KGHSH and CDR2 is LQKENI. The CDR3 DNA sequence: TGTGCCAGCAACGCGGGACTAGCGGTTCAAGAGACCCAGTACTTC. It yields the protein CASNAGLAVQETQYF.